This entry describes one TCR beta chain. A few counts support this clonotype. What antigen it recognizes has not been identified. There are no base qualities to consult, and no much larger clone falls within one base. Graves' hyperthyroidism was defined as stable when no progression to ophthalmopathy occurred over 18 months of follow-up. Hyperthyroidism patients were aged 18 to 65 years and newly diagnosed, with disease duration of less than 2 months. Exclusion was applied to patients with uncontrolled infections, other autoimmune diseases, pregnancy or lactation. Diagnoses were based on clinical symptoms, serum thyroxine and TRAb, thyroid ultrasound and orbital computed tomography. PBMCs were separated from roughly 10 ml of fresh peripheral blood using Ficoll-Paque density gradient centrifugation. Total RNA was extracted using Trizol reagent, and RNA quality was assessed on an Agilent 2100 Bioanalyzer.

The TCR beta CDR3 regions were amplified from RNA transcripts. For the first round of RT-PCR on the TCR CDR3, the HTBI primer set was used together with the Qiagen OneStep RT-PCR kit. A second multiplex PCR round built the libraries, followed by size selection and purification. Paired-end sequencing of the libraries was performed with 100 bp reads on an Illumina HiSeq2000. The source study handled its data this way. Raw data were processed with SOAPnuke, discarding reads with adapters, uncalled bases, mean Phred below 15, or no exact constant-primer or identifier match. High-quality paired reads were merged using COPE v1.2.5, and each unique nucleotide sequence was defined as a clonotype. Clonotypes were aligned to IMGT TRBV, TRBD and TRBJ reference segments using MiTCR v1.1. The analysis was restricted to V-J combinations with a frequency above 0.0001, which together covered 99.2% of the repertoires. A TCS score was defined as the ratio of F50 (clonal expansion) to E x V (chaos), with BLOSUM62-based TCRdist applied between CDR3 peptides within each V-J. Welch's t-statistics and random forest reduced 500 to 650 V-J features to fewer than 15, which were used in a naive Bayes classifier (R e1071). TCRdb handled the public reads itself, with Q25 trimming in fastp and clone calling in MiXCR, and kept productive beta chains. Each entry is one CDR3 protein sequence, shown with its most common DNA and genes. The V and J calls come from TCRdb's annotation, not from the publication. Counted in this sample were approximately 330,000 distinct CDR3 sequences; 18% of them appeared once. The top ten clones comprise approximately 49% of the sample.

This specimen belongs to a study of T cells in Graves' hyperthyroidism and ophthalmopathy (dated by TCRdb to 2018 to 2020). About the investigation overall: Peripheral blood was collected at initial diagnosis, before any treatment. Following sampling, methimazole starting at 30 mg daily was given to hyperthyroidism patients, and high-dose intravenous methylprednisolone was given to ophthalmopathy patients. Prospective prediction of ophthalmopathy was tested in an independent validation cohort of 18 to 20 hyperthyroidism patients and 15 to 17 patients who later progressed to ophthalmopathy. To identify TCR V-J signatures that set the groups apart, the researchers used a discovery cohort of more than 95 patients, made up of around 40 with Graves' ophthalmopathy and around 58 with stable Graves' hyperthyroidism. TCR Vbeta CDR3 sequencing of 130 to 150 peripheral blood samples (43 ophthalmopathy, 75 hyperthyroidism and around 17 progressor patients) is reported in the paper. In more than 5 Graves' hyperthyroidism patients, the study also compared T-cell repertoires from thyroid tissue with T-cell repertoires from blood. The 75 to 100 discovery patients were randomly divided into training and test sets at a 7:3 ratio. The full study reports these points: In cross-validation, a model built on a 13 V-J signature told ophthalmopathy apart from stable hyperthyroidism with over 85% sensitivity and approximately 81% specificity, and in testing the same model reached 80%/75%. No statistical method was used to set the sample size in advance, and investigators knew the group allocation. Most expanded thyroid clonotypes (frequency above 0.001) were also detected in blood, suggesting blood repertoires may reflect thyroid immune responses. In validation, progression to ophthalmopathy was predicted by the model with 55% to 71% sensitivity and about 72% specificity, a median of approximately 6.5 months before onset.

Trimming removed 3 bases from V and 8 bases from J; the gene matches leave 3 bases unexplained. The germline V gene (reference sequence) yields MNHEY for CDR1 and SMNVEV for CDR2. The CDR3 measures 12 amino acids from cysteine to phenylalanine. Only the CDR3 DNA stays, 36 bases, in frame from base 1. The V gene is TRBV27 and the J gene is TRBJ1-2; 7 of the junction bases match TRBD1. The source of this sequence is a woman aged 50 to 60 with Graves' hyperthyroidism. Sequencing input: blood. The DNA sequence follows: TGTGCCAGCAGTTTCGACAGGGTCGGCTACACCTTC. Protein translation: CASSFDRVGYTF.